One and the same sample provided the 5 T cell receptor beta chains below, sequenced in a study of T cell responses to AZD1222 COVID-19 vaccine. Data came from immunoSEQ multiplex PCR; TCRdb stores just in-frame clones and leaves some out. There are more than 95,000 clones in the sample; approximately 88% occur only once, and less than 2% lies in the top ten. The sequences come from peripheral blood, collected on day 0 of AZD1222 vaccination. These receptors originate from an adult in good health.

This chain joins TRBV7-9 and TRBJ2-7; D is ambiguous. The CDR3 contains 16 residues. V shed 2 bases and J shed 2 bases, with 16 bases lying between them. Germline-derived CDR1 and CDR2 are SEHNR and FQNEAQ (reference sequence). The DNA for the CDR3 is TGTGCCAGCAGCTTATATCTCGTTGGCAGAACCTACGAGCAGTACTTC. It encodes CASSLYLVGRTYEQYF.

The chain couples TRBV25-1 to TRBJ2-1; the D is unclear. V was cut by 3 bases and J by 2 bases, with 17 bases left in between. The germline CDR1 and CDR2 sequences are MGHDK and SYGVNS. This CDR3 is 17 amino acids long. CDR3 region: CASSDLPAGGPYNEQFF. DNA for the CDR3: TGTGCCAGCAGTGACCTCCCGGCAGGCGGCCCCTACAATGAGCAGTTCTTC.

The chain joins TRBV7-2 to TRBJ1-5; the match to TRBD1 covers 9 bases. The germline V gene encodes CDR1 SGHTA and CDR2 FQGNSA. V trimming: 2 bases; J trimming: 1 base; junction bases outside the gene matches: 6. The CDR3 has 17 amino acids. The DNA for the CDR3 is TGTGCCAGCAGCTTAACCACAGGGGGCATCAGCAATCAGCCCCAGCATTTT. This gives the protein CASSLTTGGISNQPQHF.

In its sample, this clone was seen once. The CDR3: CASSEAIAGTGGPYEQYF. The DNA for the CDR3 is TGTGCCAGCAGTGAGGCCATTGCCGGGACAGGGGGACCCTACGAGCAGTACTTC. V gene TRBV6-1 combines with J gene TRBJ2-7, with 11 bases fitting TRBD1. Germline trimming cut 3 bases from V and 2 bases from J; bases unmatched to any gene: 12. Germline CDR1 reads MNHNS; CDR2 reads SASEGT. The CDR3 is 18 amino acids.

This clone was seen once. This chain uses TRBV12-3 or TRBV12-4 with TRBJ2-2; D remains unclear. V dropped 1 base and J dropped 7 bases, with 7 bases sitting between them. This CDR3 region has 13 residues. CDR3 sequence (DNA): TGTGCCAGCAGTTTAGGTATCGGCGGGGAGCTGTTTTTT. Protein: CASSLGIGGELFF.